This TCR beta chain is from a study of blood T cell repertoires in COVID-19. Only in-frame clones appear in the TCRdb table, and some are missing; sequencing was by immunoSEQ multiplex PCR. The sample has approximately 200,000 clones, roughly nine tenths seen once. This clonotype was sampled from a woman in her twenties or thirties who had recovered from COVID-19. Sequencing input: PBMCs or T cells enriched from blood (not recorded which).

The CDR3 spells CAWSAGTPGNTIYF. CDR3 DNA sequence: TGTGCCTGGAGTGCGGGGACTCCTGGAAACACCATATATTTT. The chain links TRBV30 to TRBJ1-3, with a weak D call TRBD1 (5 bases). The CDR3 runs 14 residues. Germline CDR1 and CDR2: GTSNPN and SVGIG (reference sequence). V lost 1 base to trimming and J lost 2 bases, with 9 bases between them.